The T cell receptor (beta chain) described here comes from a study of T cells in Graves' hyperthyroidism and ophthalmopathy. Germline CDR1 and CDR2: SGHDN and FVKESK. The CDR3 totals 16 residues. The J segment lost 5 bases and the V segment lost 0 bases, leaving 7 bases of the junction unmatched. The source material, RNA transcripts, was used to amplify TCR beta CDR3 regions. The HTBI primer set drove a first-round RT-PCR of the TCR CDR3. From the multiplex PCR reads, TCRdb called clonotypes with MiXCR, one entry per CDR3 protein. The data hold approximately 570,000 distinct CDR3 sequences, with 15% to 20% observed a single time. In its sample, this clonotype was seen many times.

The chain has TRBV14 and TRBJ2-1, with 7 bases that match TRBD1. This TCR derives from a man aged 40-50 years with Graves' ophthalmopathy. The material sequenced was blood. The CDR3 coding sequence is TGTGCCAGCAGCCAAGATCCACAGGGGTTCCACAATGAGCAGTTCTTC. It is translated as CASSQDPQGFHNEQFF.